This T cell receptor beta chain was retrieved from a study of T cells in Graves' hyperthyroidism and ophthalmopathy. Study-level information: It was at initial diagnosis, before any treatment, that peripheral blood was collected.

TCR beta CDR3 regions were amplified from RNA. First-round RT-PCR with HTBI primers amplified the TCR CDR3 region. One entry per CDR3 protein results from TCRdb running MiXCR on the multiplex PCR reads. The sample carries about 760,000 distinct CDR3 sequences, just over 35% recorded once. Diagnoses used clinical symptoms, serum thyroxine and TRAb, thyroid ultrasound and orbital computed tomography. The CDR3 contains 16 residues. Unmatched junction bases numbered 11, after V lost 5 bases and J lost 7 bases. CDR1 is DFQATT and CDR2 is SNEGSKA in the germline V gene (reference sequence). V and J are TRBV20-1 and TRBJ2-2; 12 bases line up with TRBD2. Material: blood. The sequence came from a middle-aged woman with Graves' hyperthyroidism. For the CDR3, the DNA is TGCAGTGCTCGGACGAGGACTAGCGGGGTTGACGGGGAGCTGTTTTTT. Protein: CSARTRTSGVDGELFF.